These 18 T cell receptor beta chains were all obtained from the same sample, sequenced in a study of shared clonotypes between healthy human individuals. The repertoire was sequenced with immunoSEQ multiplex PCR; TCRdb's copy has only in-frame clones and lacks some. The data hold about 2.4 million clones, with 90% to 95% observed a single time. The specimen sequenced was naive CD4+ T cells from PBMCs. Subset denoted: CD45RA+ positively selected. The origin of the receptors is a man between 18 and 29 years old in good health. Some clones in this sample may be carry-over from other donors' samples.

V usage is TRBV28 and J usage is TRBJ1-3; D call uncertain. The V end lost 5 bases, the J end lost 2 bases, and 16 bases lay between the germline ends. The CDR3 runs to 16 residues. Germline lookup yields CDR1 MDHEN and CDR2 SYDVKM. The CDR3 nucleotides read TGTGCCAGCAGTACCCCCGGGCAGAGGACTGGAAACACCATATATTTT. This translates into CASSTPGQRTGNTIYF.

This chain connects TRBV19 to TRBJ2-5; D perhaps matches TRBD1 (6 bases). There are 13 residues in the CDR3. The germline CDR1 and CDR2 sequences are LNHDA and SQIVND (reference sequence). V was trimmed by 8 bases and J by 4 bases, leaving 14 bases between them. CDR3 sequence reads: CASRNTGTETQYF. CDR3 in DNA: TGTGCCAGTCGCAATACAGGGACAGAGACCCAGTACTTC.

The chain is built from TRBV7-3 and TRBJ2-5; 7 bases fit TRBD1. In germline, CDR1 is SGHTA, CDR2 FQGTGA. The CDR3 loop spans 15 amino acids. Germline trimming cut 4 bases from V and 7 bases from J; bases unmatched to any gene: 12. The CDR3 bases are TGTGCCAGCAGCTCCGCCGCTACAGGGGTCGGGACCCAGTACTTC. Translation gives CASSSAATGVGTQYF.

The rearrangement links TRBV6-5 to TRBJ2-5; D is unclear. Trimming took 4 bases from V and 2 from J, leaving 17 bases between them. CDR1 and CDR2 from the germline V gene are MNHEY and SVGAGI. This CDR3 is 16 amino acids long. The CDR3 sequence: CASSSLSDGRQETQYF. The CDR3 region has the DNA TGTGCCAGCAGTTCCCTTTCGGACGGACGTCAAGAGACCCAGTACTTC.

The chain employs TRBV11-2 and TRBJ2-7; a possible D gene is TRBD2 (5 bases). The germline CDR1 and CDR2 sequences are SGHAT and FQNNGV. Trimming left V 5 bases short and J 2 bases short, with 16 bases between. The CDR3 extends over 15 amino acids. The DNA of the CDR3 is TGTGCCAGCAGCCCGCGAGGCGGGCCGACCTACGAGCAGTACTTC. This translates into CASSPRGGPTYEQYF.

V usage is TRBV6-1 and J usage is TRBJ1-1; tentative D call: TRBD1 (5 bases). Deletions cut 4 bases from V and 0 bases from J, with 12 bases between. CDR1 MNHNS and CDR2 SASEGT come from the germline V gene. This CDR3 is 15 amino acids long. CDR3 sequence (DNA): TGTGCCAGCAGTGCCTACAGGCTTATGAACACTGAAGCTTTCTTT. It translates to CASSAYRLMNTEAFF.

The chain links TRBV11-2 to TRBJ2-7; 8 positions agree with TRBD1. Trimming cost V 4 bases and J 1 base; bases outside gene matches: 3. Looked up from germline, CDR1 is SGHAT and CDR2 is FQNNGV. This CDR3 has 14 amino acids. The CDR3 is CASSSDRASYEQYF. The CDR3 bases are TGTGCCAGCAGCTCGGACAGGGCATCCTACGAGCAGTACTTC. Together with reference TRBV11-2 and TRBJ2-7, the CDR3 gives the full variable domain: EAGVAQSPRYKIIEKRQSVAFWCNPISGHATLYWYQQILGQGPKLLIQFQNNGVVDDSQLPKDRFSAERLKGVDSTLKIQPAKLEDSAVYLCASSSDRASYEQYFGPGTRLTVT.

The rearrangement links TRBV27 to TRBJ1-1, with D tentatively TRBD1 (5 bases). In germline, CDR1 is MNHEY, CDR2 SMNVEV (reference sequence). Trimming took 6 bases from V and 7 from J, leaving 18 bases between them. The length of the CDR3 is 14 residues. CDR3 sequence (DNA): TGTGCCAGCAGGTCGAGGCCGGGGACCTATGAAGCTTTCTTT. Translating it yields CASRSRPGTYEAFF.

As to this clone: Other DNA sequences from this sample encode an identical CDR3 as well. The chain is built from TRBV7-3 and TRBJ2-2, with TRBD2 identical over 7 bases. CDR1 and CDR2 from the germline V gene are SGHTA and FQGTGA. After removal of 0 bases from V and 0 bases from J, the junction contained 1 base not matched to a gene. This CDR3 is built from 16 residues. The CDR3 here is CASSLTSGANTGELFF. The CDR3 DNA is TGTGCCAGCAGCTTAACGAGCGGGGCGAACACCGGGGAGCTGTTTTTT.

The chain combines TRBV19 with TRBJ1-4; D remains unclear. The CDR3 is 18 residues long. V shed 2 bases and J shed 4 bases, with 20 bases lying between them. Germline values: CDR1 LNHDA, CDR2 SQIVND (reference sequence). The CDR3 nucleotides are TGTGCCAGTAGTATACCTCAAGGTGGTCAGGAGTATAATGAAAAACTGTTTTTT. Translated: CASSIPQGGQEYNEKLFF.

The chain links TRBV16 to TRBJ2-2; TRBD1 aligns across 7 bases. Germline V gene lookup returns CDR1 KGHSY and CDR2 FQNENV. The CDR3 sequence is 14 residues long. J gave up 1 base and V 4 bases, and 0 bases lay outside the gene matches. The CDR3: CASSRDRNTGELFF. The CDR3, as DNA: TGTGCCAGCAGCCGGGACAGGAACACCGGGGAGCTGTTTTTT.

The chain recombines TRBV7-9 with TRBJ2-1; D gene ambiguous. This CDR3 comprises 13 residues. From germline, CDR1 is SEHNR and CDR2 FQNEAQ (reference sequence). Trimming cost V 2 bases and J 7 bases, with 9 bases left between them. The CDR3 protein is CASSLTGDNEQFF. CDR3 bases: TGTGCCAGCAGCTTAACGGGCGATAATGAGCAGTTCTTC.

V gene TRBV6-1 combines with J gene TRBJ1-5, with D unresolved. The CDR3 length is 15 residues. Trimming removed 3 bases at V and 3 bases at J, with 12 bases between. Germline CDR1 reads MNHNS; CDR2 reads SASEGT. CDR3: CASSDGNLVNQPQHF. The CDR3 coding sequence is TGTGCCAGCAGTGATGGCAATTTGGTCAATCAGCCCCAGCATTTT.

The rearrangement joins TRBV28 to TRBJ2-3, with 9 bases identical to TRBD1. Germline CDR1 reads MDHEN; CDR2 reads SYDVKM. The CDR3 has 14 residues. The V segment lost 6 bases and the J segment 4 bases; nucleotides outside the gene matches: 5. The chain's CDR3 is CASREGQGADTQYF. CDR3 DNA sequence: TGTGCCAGCAGAGAGGGACAGGGAGCAGATACGCAGTATTTT.

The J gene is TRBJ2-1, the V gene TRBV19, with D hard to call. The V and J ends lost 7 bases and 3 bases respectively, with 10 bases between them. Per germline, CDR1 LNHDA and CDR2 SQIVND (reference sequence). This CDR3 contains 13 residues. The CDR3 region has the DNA TGTGCCAGTACCGAGACGGACTACAATGAGCAGTTCTTC. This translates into CASTETDYNEQFF. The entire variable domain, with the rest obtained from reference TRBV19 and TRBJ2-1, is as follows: DGGITQSPKYLFRKEGQNVTLSCEQNLNHDAMYWYRQDPGQGLRLIYYSQIVNDFQKGDIAEGYSVSREKKESFPLTVTSAQKNPTAFYLCASTETDYNEQFFGPGTRLTVL.

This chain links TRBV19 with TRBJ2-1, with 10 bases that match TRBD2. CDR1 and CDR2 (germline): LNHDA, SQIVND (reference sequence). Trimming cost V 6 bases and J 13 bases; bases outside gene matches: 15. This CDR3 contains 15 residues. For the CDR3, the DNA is TGTGCCAGTAGCCTAGGTGGGCTAGCGGGAGCTGACCAGTTCTTC. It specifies CASSLGGLAGADQFF. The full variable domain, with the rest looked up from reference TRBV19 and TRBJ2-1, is DGGITQSPKYLFRKEGQNVTLSCEQNLNHDAMYWYRQDPGQGLRLIYYSQIVNDFQKGDIAEGYSVSREKKESFPLTVTSAQKNPTAFYLCASSLGGLAGADQFFGPGTRLTVL.

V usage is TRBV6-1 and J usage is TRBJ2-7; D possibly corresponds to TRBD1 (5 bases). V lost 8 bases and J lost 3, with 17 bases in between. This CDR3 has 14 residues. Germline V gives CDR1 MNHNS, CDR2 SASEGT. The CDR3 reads CASSRTTVNYEQYF. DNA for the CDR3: TGTGCCAGCTCCAGGACGACAGTGAACTACGAGCAGTACTTC.

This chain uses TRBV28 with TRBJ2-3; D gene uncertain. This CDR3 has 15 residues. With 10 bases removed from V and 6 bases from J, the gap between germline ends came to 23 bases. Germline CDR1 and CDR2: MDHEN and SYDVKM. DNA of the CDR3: TGTGCCACCAACAATCGGAAGGTTGTAACTGATACGCAGTATTTT. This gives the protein CATNNRKVVTDTQYF.